One sample yielded the 8 T cell receptor beta chains listed below, sequenced in a study of beta chain features in type 1 diabetes. Sequenced material consisted of expressed TCRB transcripts (all of the isolated RNA was reverse transcribed). Some clones are missing from TCRdb's copy, which holds only in-frame ones; the method was immunoSEQ multiplex PCR. The repertoire holds about 230,000 clones, with 9% to 10% as singletons. The sequenced material came from naive CD4+ T cells from blood. The receptors were sampled from a woman between 18 and 30 years old in good health.

In its sample, this clone was seen a few times. The chain joins TRBV28 to TRBJ1-4, with D uncertain. CDR1 is MDHEN, CDR2 SYDVKM, per germline. V lost 5 bases and J 4 bases, leaving 11 bases between the germline ends. CDR3 size: 14 residues. CDR3 in amino acids: CASSLTGYNEKLFF. The CDR3 DNA follows: TGTGCCAGCAGTCTAACGGGGTATAATGAAAAACTGTTTTTT.

The chain links TRBV10-2 to TRBJ2-7, with 8 nucleotides matching TRBD1. V was clipped by 7 bases and J by 6 bases; unmatched bases: 8. This CDR3 region has 13 residues. Per germline, CDR1 WSHSY and CDR2 SAAADI. The CDR3 region has the DNA TGCGCCAGCAACAGAGGACAGGGCGCCGAGCAGTACTTC. As protein: CASNRGQGAEQYF.

The chain employs TRBV30 and TRBJ1-1; D might be TRBD1 (6 bases). CDR1 GTSNPN and CDR2 SVGIG come from the germline V gene (reference sequence). This CDR3 comprises 12 residues. V lost 8 bases to trimming and J lost 5 bases, with 15 bases between them. In nucleotides, the CDR3 is TGTGCCACGGGCGAACAGGGAACTGAAGCTTTCTTT. Translating it yields CATGEQGTEAFF.

This clone came up a few times. The chain combines TRBV11-2 with TRBJ2-1, with TRBD2 matching over 7 bases. Germline V gives CDR1 SGHAT, CDR2 FQNNGV. This CDR3 has 14 residues. V was pared by 6 bases and J by 2 bases, with 4 bases of the junction left unmatched. CDR3 nucleotides: TGTGCCAGCAGTTGGACTAGAACCTACAATGAGCAGTTCTTC. As protein: CASSWTRTYNEQFF. The full variable domain, its missing parts supplied by reference TRBV11-2 and TRBJ2-1, is EAGVAQSPRYKIIEKRQSVAFWCNPISGHATLYWYQQILGQGPKLLIQFQNNGVVDDSQLPKDRFSAERLKGVDSTLKIQPAKLEDSAVYLCASSWTRTYNEQFFGPGTRLTVL.

This chain connects TRBV5-4 to TRBJ2-1; no clear D gene. Germline V gene lookup returns CDR1 SGHNT and CDR2 YYREEE (reference sequence). This CDR3 has 19 residues. Trimming took off 0 bases at V and 2 bases at J, with 21 bases between the two ends. CDR3 nucleotide sequence: TGTGCCAGCAGCTTGGAGGTCACCGGGTCCTCTGAGACCTACAATGAGCAGTTCTTC. Protein: CASSLEVTGSSETYNEQFF.

The chain carries TRBV7-9 and TRBJ1-4; D call uncertain. The CDR3 runs 18 residues. From germline, CDR1 is SEHNR and CDR2 FQNEAQ (reference sequence). Trimming left V 1 base short and J 3 bases short, with 18 bases between. The CDR3 sequence is CASSLGGSAGASNEKLFF. The CDR3 region has the DNA TGTGCCAGCAGCTTAGGAGGCTCAGCGGGAGCTTCTAATGAAAAACTGTTTTTT.

This clone has a handful of counts. The chain is built from TRBV19 and TRBJ2-4; 12 bases are a match to TRBD2. The CDR3 is 14 residues long. The germline CDR1 and CDR2 sequences are LNHDA and SQIVND (reference sequence). The trim removed 7 bases at V and 12 bases at J, leaving 10 bases unmatched. The CDR3 sequence is CASTRLAGDGGQYF. Here the CDR3 DNA reads TGTGCCAGTACCAGACTAGCGGGAGACGGCGGTCAGTACTTC.

V usage is TRBV4-1 and J usage is TRBJ2-1; TRBD2 matches at 11 bases. Germline values: CDR1 MGHRA, CDR2 YSYEKL. This CDR3 contains 16 residues. With 0 bases clipped from V and 9 bases from J, the junction kept 7 bases outside the gene matches. CDR3 sequence: CASSQDLAGGRGEQFF. CDR3 coding DNA: TGCGCCAGCAGCCAAGACTTAGCGGGAGGGCGCGGTGAGCAGTTCTTC.